This paragraph covers one TCR beta chain sequence. The data derive from a study of blood T cell repertoires in COVID-19. Background on the study: T cells, B-cell-depleted T cells, or PBMCs provided the cDNA or gDNA that served as material.

Trimming at V came to 2 bases and at J to 2 bases, leaving 14 bases not matched to a gene. Looked up from germline, CDR1 is MNHNS and CDR2 is SASEGT. The CDR3 is 18 residues long. As handled by the study authors: Reference gene primer amplification yielded estimated nucleated cell counts. Generated by immunoSEQ multiplex PCR, the TCRdb table keeps only in-frame clones and is missing some. That table furnishes V, J and clone size, whereas the DNA furnished D and trimming. The table has about 220,000 clones, roughly 85% seen once; the top ten hold 3.5% to 4%. Across about 22 US areas, participants ranged in age from roughly 18 to 95 years. Exposed enrollees encountered a COVID-19 case at some point within 2 weeks before study entry.

V gene TRBV6-1 combines with J gene TRBJ2-5; TRBD2 matches at 7 bases. The specimen sequenced was PBMCs or T cells enriched from blood (not recorded which). The receptor was derived from a woman aged 40 to 49 who had been exposed to COVID-19. CDR3 DNA: TGTGCCAGCAGTGAACTAAGAGCGAGCGGGGTGAAGCAAGAGACCCAGTACTTC. Its protein is CASSELRASGVKQETQYF.